This TCR beta chain came from a study of a mutant IDH1 vaccine in newly diagnosed glioma (dated by TCRdb to the early 2020s). General notes on the study: Of the 30 to 35 treated patients, 62.5% were male and roughly 38% were female, and a mean age of 40.4 years was recorded. Peripheral blood samples were drawn at six visits, namely V03 (baseline), V05, V07, V10, V12 and V13. Prior to enrollment, patients had been given standard therapy consisting of radiotherapy alone, temozolomide alone, or radiochemotherapy with temozolomide, with the combination given to most patients. For exploratory analyses, longitudinal TCRB deep sequencing was carried out in 25 to 30 treated patients wherever samples were available.

V sheds 1 base and J sheds 0 bases, leaving 12 bases between their ends. Counted from cysteine to phenylalanine, this CDR3 has 16 amino acids. Here the CDR3 DNA is all that survives: 48 bases in frame from base 1. Based on the germline V gene, the CDR1 and CDR2 sequences are SGHRS and YFSETQ. General study outcomes and caveats: According to the authors, sample limitations meant that analyses of patient blood samples could not be reproduced. Immune responses induced by the vaccine were seen in around 94% of patients across multiple MHC alleles. Selection of PBMC samples for TCRB deep sequencing was based on availability. Pseudoprogression seemed to be unrelated to changes in the top peripheral T cell clonotypes found by TCRB sequencing.

In light of the paper, this sample's time point label describes: baseline, week 1 (first vaccination visit). The treatment or condition label corresponds to: pre-vaccination baseline after standard-of-care therapy. Donors had newly diagnosed WHO grade 3 or 4 IDH1-mutant astrocytomas with loss of nuclear ATRX. The samples were drawn from NOA16, a multicentre, single-arm, open-label phase I trial in Germany that tested a mutant IDH1 peptide vaccine in humans for the first time. Blood drawn at visit V03 was used as the baseline sample for immunogenicity testing. Genomic DNA for TCRB sequencing was isolated from EDTA blood with the DNeasy Blood and Tissue Kit. Library preparation employed the immunoSEQ multiplex PCR assay. The hsTCRB Kit was used according to the manufacturer's protocol to amplify rearranged TCR beta chain sequences. Sequencing of TCRB libraries was carried out on an Illumina MiSeq. Per the source publication's procedure: The kit vendor's proprietary platform handled demultiplexing, trimming and gene mapping. The clones in this table, taken by TCRdb from immuneACCESS, are in-frame only. Not every clone is retained; where verified, under half of the shortfall comes from an unresolved V gene, and the cause of the rest is unknown. The V and J calls and clone size come from that table; D and trimming were worked out from the DNA. For this sample the table gives about 30,000 clones, of which roughly 80% were detected only once. The leading ten clones occupy around 20% of the sample.

A word on this clone: What this receptor recognizes is not known. Within one base of it there is no much larger clone, and no base qualities were kept.

This clonotype was sampled from a man younger than 45 with glioma. Sequenced here: PBMCs, sampled from a glioma patient treated with radiotherapy, temozolomide or both. Recombination connected TRBV5-1 to TRBJ2-3; matching of 6 bases hints at TRBD2 as the D gene. CDR3 sequence: CASSLWSGQSTDTQYF. The DNA sequence follows: TGCGCCAGCAGCTTGTGGAGCGGGCAAAGCACAGATACGCAGTATTTT.